Shown below are 26 T cell receptor beta chains from a single sample sequenced in a study of T cell repertoires in cytomegalovirus infection. TCRdb recomputed calls from the reads with MiXCR, one row per CDR3 protein. The sample holds 300,000 to 400,000 distinct CDR3 sequences; just under 30% are singletons and the top ten take around 19%. What these receptors recognize is not known. Sequencing was performed on cultured PBMCs, taken from culture after CMV antigen stimulation. Source of these receptors: a human donor in good health (CMV status not recorded). Some clones in this sample may be carry-over from other donors' samples.

This clonotype appeared a few times. The rearrangement links TRBV7-8 to TRBJ1-5; unclear D gene. Germline V gene sequence: CDR1 SGHVS, CDR2 FQNEAQ. CDR3 length equals 13 residues. Deletions cut 8 bases from V and 5 bases from J, with 13 bases between. The CDR3 here is CASGLGRDQPQHF. CDR3 in DNA: TGTGCCAGCGGATTAGGCCGAGATCAGCCCCAGCATTTT.

The chain employs TRBV27 and TRBJ2-2; unclear D gene. Trimming took 4 bases from V and 1 from J, leaving 10 bases between them. CDR3 length: 15 residues. Germline V lookup: CDR1 MNHEY, CDR2 SMNVEV (reference sequence). In DNA, the CDR3 is TGTGCCAGCAGTTCACCCTACCAGAACACCGGGGAGCTGTTTTTT. Its translation is CASSSPYQNTGELFF.

CDR3 nucleotide sequence: TGTGCCATCCGGGACAGGGACACTGAAGCTTTCTTT. It codes for CAIRDRDTEAFF. The rearrangement uses TRBV10-3 and TRBJ1-1; TRBD1 aligns across 9 bases. Germline V gives CDR1 ENHRY, CDR2 SYGVKD. The CDR3 runs to 12 residues. V lost 8 bases to trimming and J lost 3 bases; unmatched junction nucleotides: 1.

This clonotype has only one observation. V is TRBV5-4 and J is TRBJ1-1, with 8 bases lining up with TRBD1. V was pared by 7 bases and J by 4 bases, with 6 bases of the junction left unmatched. This CDR3 region has 13 residues. The germline CDR1 and CDR2 sequences are SGHNT and YYREEE (reference sequence). The CDR3 region is CASGETGVTEAFF. In DNA form, the CDR3 reads TGTGCCAGCGGCGAGACAGGGGTCACTGAAGCTTTCTTT.

The rearrangement joins TRBV28 to TRBJ2-7; D is unclear. The CDR3 sequence is 12 residues long. Germline CDR1 is MDHEN and CDR2 is SYDVKM. Trimming pared 6 bases from V and 6 bases from J, leaving 12 bases between. The CDR3 DNA is TGTGCCAGCAGCATAAACATGGGCGAGCAGTACTTC. It yields the protein CASSINMGEQYF. The variable domain in full, completed from reference TRBV28 and TRBJ2-7, reads DVKVTQSSRYLVKRTGEKVFLECVQDMDHENMFWYRQDPGLGLRLIYFSYDVKMKEKGDIPEGYSVSREKKERFSLILESASTNQTSMYLCASSINMGEQYFGPGTRLTVT.

This clonotype has only a few counts. The chain links TRBV4-2 to TRBJ2-2; D could derive from TRBD1 or TRBD2 (5 bases each). Deletions cut 1 base from V and 4 bases from J, with 16 bases between. From germline, CDR1 is LGHNA and CDR2 YNFKEQ. CDR3 length: 17 residues. This chain's CDR3 is CASSQGPRDGLTGELFF. The CDR3 bases are TGTGCCAGCAGCCAAGGGCCCCGGGACGGGCTCACCGGGGAGCTGTTTTTT.

The chain links TRBV5-1 to TRBJ1-1, with D possibly TRBD1 on 5 matching bases. Per the germline V gene, CDR1 is SGHRS and CDR2 is YFSETQ. Trimming took off 0 bases at V and 1 base at J, with 10 bases between the two ends. CDR3 length: 15 residues. CDR3 sequence (DNA): TGCGCCAGCAGCTTGGGATGGGGGAAGAACACTGAAGCTTTCTTT. Residues: CASSLGWGKNTEAFF.

V is TRBV6-8 and J is TRBJ1-1, with D tentatively TRBD1 (5 bases). Trimming left V 2 bases short and J 4 bases short, with 14 bases between. CDR1 MNHGY and CDR2 SAAAGT come from the germline V gene. This CDR3 comprises 15 residues. The CDR3 here is CASSYTGGGITEAFF. In nucleotides, the CDR3 is TGTGCCAGCAGTTACACGGGGGGAGGGATCACTGAAGCTTTCTTT.

A few counts support this clonotype. This chain connects TRBV2 to TRBJ2-2; D is unclear. There are 10 residues in the CDR3. Per the germline V gene, CDR1 is SNHLY and CDR2 is FYNNEI. With 9 bases removed from V and 4 bases from J, the gap between germline ends came to 3 bases. CDR3 DNA sequence: TGTGCCAGTGCCACCGGGGAGCTGTTTTTT. Translated, it gives CASATGELFF.

This clonotype has ten or more counts. This rearrangement joins TRBV12-3 or TRBV12-4 to TRBJ1-1, with D perhaps matching TRBD1 (5 bases). The CDR3 runs 16 residues. V lost 5 bases and J 11 bases, leaving 27 bases between the germline ends. The CDR3 here is CASSTLFSGNRGRAFF. The CDR3 region has the DNA TGTGCCAGCAGTACACTCTTCTCAGGGAATCGAGGGCGGGCTTTCTTT.

The chain carries TRBV28 and TRBJ1-2, with TRBD1 matching 8 bases. Germline trimming cut 4 bases from V and 8 bases from J; bases unmatched to any gene: 9. CDR3 length equals 14 residues. Germline CDR1 and CDR2: MDHEN and SYDVKM. CDR3 protein: CASSSTGEVWGYTF. The CDR3 region has the DNA TGTGCCAGCAGTTCGACAGGGGAGGTGTGGGGCTACACCTTC.

The rearrangement uses TRBV7-2 and TRBJ1-2; unclear D gene. Germline V gene sequence: CDR1 SGHTA, CDR2 FQGNSA. V was trimmed by 8 bases and J by 1 base, leaving 17 bases between them. The CDR3 is 15 amino acids. The CDR3 DNA follows: TGTGCCAGCGGCCCTGCCGACGTTAGTAACTATGGCTACACCTTC. Translated, it gives CASGPADVSNYGYTF.

The CDR3: CAWSISGRENEQFF. CDR3 bases: TGTGCCTGGAGTATTAGCGGGAGAGAAAATGAGCAGTTCTTC. V is TRBV30 and J is TRBJ2-1, with TRBD2 identical over 9 bases. CDR3 length: 14 amino acids. Germline V gene data show CDR1 as GTSNPN and CDR2 as SVGIG (reference sequence). Trimming removed 2 bases from V and 7 bases from J; junction bases left unmatched: 6.

The chain couples TRBV9 to TRBJ1-2; D gene ambiguous. This CDR3 is 15 amino acids long. Germline values: CDR1 SGDLS, CDR2 YYNGEE. The V end was cut by 2 bases, the J end by 2 bases, with 13 bases between. The CDR3 spells CASSVGPHLNYGYTF. As DNA, the CDR3 is TGTGCCAGCAGCGTCGGACCGCATTTAAACTATGGCTACACCTTC.

The chain has TRBV3-1 and TRBJ2-3, with 11 bases identical to TRBD2. The ends lost 4 bases at V and 11 bases at J; junction bases unmatched: 2. Germline CDR1 is LGHDT and CDR2 is YNNKEL (reference sequence). The CDR3 has 12 amino acids. This CDR3 is CASSLTSGGQYF. In DNA, the CDR3 is TGTGCCAGCAGCCTTACTAGCGGGGGGCAGTATTTT.

This clonotype turned up a few times. The J gene is TRBJ1-2, the V gene TRBV27, with D hard to call. The germline V gene encodes CDR1 MNHEY and CDR2 SMNVEV (reference sequence). This CDR3 has 14 residues. V gave up 4 bases and J gave up 8 bases, with 17 bases separating them. CDR3 bases: TGTGCCAGCAGTTCTCCCGGCCTAGACGGGGGCTACACCTTC. It translates to CASSSPGLDGGYTF.

V and J are TRBV6-2 or TRBV6-3 and TRBJ2-5, with 7 nucleotides matching TRBD1. This CDR3 has 15 residues. Per germline, CDR1 MNHEY and CDR2 SVGEGT. The V gene end was trimmed by 2 bases and the J gene end by 0 bases; junction bases not matched to a gene: 3. The CDR3 nucleotides read TGTGCCAGCAGTTACGGACAGGAGTACCAAGAGACCCAGTACTTC. Translated: CASSYGQEYQETQYF.

The chain combines TRBV12-3 or TRBV12-4 with TRBJ1-2, with 8 bases identical to TRBD1. This CDR3 is 13 amino acids long. V was pared by 3 bases and J by 9 bases, with 6 bases of the junction left unmatched. CDR3 DNA sequence: TGTGCCAGCAGTTTTGACAGGGGTAGAAGCTACACCTTC. Residues: CASSFDRGRSYTF.

The table lists this clonotype with a few counts. The DNA for the CDR3 is TGCAGTGCTTCAAAGCGGGAGAGGTTCAATGAGCAGTTCTTC. It translates to CSASKRERFNEQFF. The J gene is TRBJ2-1, the V gene TRBV20-1, with 8 positions matching TRBD2. Germline values: CDR1 DFQATT, CDR2 SNEGSKA (reference sequence). Trimming cost V 5 bases and J 6 bases; bases outside gene matches: 9. The CDR3 extends over 14 amino acids.

This rearrangement joins TRBV19 to TRBJ2-7; 11 nucleotides line up with TRBD1. With V trimmed by 5 bases and J by 2 bases, 8 bases remained unmatched. This CDR3 is built from 16 residues. Germline V gene lookup returns CDR1 LNHDA and CDR2 SQIVND (reference sequence). In DNA form, the CDR3 reads TGTGCCAGTAGTGGGTTAGGGGACAGGGGGGCCTACGAGCAGTACTTC. Its translation is CASSGLGDRGAYEQYF.

This clonotype has more than one count but fewer than ten. The chain links TRBV27 to TRBJ1-2, with D unresolved. V was trimmed by 5 bases and J by 4 bases, leaving 11 bases between them. This CDR3 comprises 13 residues. Germline values: CDR1 MNHEY, CDR2 SMNVEV (reference sequence). The CDR3 region is CASSNRATYGYTF. CDR3 bases: TGTGCCAGCAGTAACCGGGCCACCTATGGCTACACCTTC.

The chain carries TRBV29-1 and TRBJ1-2; no firm D call. In germline, CDR1 is SQVTM, CDR2 ANQGSEA. Trimming removed 3 bases from V and 8 bases from J, with 16 bases in between. The CDR3 has 13 amino acids. CDR3 sequence: CSVDEGAIGGYTF. The DNA for the CDR3 is TGCAGCGTTGACGAGGGCGCGATAGGCGGCTACACCTTC.

This clonotype showed up just a few times. This chain uses TRBV7-2 with TRBJ2-2; TRBD1 might be the D (6 bases). The V gene's germline CDR1 is SGHTA and CDR2 FQGNSA. Trimming removed 0 bases from V and 6 bases from J, with 11 bases in between. This CDR3 contains 15 residues. CDR3 sequence: CASSLAGAGAGELFF. CDR3 coding DNA: TGTGCCAGCAGCTTAGCGGGAGCAGGGGCCGGGGAGCTGTTTTTT.

V and J are TRBV19 and TRBJ2-5, with TRBD2 matching over 10 bases. The germline V gene has CDR1 LNHDA and CDR2 SQIVND (reference sequence). Germline trimming cut 3 bases from V and 5 bases from J; bases unmatched to any gene: 9. The CDR3 has 16 amino acids. The CDR3 region has the DNA TGTGCCAGTAGTATTTCAACGAGCGGGAGGGAGGAGACCCAGTACTTC. This encodes CASSISTSGREETQYF.

This clonotype has just a few counts. The rearrangement links TRBV25-1 to TRBJ2-3; D assignment may be TRBD1 or TRBD2 (5 bases each). The germline V gene has CDR1 MGHDK and CDR2 SYGVNS. Trimming pared 3 bases from V and 1 base from J, leaving 17 bases between. The CDR3 consists of 17 residues. The DNA of the CDR3 is TGTGCCAGCAGTGATTGGGGATCGGGGCGGGGCACAGATACGCAGTATTTT. Amino acid sequence: CASSDWGSGRGTDTQYF.

This clonotype was seen a handful of times. The chain couples TRBV15 to TRBJ1-4; no clear D. The germline V gene has CDR1 LNHNV and CDR2 YYDKDF (reference sequence). The CDR3 contains 16 residues. V gave up 3 bases and J gave up 6 bases, with 17 bases separating them. The DNA for the CDR3 is TGTGCCACCAGCAGGGAGGCGGGATCAGCCCATGAAAAACTGTTTTTT. Translated, it gives CATSREAGSAHEKLFF.